The T cell receptor beta chain under discussion was sequenced for a study of metastatic and nonmetastatic thyroid tumors. Whole-study results and caveats: Malignant tumors reportedly showed significantly higher TCR beta diversity than benign nodules in both blood and tumor.

Trimming shortened V by 10 bases and J by 2 bases, and 13 bases separated the two germline ends. The CDR3 runs 13 residues. The germline gives CDR1 SNHLY, CDR2 FYNNEI. TCRdb re-called clones via MiXCR from the PCR reads. The sample includes around 65,000 clones, over 12% of them seen just once. Until they underwent thyroid surgery, no patient had received any treatment. Notes on this clone: Its target is not known. This may be a read error: a much more frequent sequence differs by one nucleotide.

The gene calls are TRBV2 and TRBJ2-3; D call uncertain. The sample comprised blood. This sequence originates from a male donor with papillary thyroid cancer or a benign thyroid nodule (not recorded which). Some clones in this sample may be carry-over from other donors' samples. CDR3 protein: CAITGGFTDTQYF. The CDR3 DNA reads TGTGCCATCACCGGCGGTTTCACAGATACGCAGTATTTT.